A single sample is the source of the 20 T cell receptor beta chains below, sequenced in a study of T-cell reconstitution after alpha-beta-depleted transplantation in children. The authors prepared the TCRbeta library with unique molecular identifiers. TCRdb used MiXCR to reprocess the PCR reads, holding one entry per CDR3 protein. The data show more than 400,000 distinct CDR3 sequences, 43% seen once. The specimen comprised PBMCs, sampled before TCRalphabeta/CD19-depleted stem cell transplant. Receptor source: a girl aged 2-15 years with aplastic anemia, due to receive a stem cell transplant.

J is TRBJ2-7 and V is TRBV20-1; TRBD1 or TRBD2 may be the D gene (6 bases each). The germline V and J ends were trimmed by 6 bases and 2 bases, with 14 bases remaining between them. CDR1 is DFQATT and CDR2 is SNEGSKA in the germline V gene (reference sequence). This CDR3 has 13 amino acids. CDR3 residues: CSASERGAYEQYF. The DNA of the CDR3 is TGCAGTGCATCTGAGAGGGGGGCCTACGAGCAGTACTTC.

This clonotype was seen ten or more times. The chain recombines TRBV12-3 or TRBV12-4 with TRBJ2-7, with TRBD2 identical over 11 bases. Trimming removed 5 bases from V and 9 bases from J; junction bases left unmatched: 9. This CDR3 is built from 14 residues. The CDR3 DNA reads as TGTGCCAGCAGTCTTCTAGCGGGAGGTGGGAGGCAGTACTTC. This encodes CASSLLAGGGRQYF.

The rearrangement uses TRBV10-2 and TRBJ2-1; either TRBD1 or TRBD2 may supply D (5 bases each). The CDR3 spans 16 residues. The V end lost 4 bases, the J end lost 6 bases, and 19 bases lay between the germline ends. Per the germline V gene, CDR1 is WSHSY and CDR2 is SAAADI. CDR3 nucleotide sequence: TGCGCCAGCAGTGTACCGGGGCACTGGAGGATCAATGAGCAGTTCTTC. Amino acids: CASSVPGHWRINEQFF.

CDR3 residues: CSATQPRGGTEAFF. The CDR3 bases are TGCAGTGCTACCCAACCCAGGGGTGGCACTGAAGCTTTCTTT. The chain combines TRBV20-1 with TRBJ1-1, with D tentatively TRBD1 (6 bases). Between the trimmed V and J ends, which lost 4 bases and 4 bases, there was a span of 16 bases. This CDR3 region has 14 residues. Germline values: CDR1 DFQATT, CDR2 SNEGSKA (reference sequence).

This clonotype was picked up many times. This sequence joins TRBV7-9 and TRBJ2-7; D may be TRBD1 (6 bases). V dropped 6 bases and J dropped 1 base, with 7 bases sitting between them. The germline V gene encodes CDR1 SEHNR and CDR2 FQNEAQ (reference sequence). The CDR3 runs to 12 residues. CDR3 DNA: TGTGCCAGCAGTGGACAGTCCTACGAGCAGTACTTC. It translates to CASSGQSYEQYF.

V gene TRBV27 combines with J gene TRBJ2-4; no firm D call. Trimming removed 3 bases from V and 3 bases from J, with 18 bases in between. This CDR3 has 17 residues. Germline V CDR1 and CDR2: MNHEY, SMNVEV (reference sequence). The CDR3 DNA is TGTGCCAGCAGTTTGGTCGGAGCCACCCTTGACAAAAACATTCAGTACTTC. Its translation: CASSLVGATLDKNIQYF.

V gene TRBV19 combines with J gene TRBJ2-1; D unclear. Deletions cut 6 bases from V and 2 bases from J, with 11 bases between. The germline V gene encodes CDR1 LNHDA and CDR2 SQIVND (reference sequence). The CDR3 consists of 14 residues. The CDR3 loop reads CASSMSTTYNEQFF. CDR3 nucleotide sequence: TGTGCCAGTAGCATGTCGACCACCTACAATGAGCAGTTCTTC.

CDR3 in DNA: TGTGCCAGCAGTGATTCCGGGACGGGGGCCAACGTCCTGACTTTC. Protein product: CASSDSGTGANVLTF. J is TRBJ2-6 and V is TRBV25-1; D possibly uses TRBD1 or TRBD2 (5 bases each). Trimming stripped 3 bases from V and 4 bases from J, with 10 bases between. The length of the CDR3 is 15 residues. Per germline, CDR1 MGHDK and CDR2 SYGVNS.

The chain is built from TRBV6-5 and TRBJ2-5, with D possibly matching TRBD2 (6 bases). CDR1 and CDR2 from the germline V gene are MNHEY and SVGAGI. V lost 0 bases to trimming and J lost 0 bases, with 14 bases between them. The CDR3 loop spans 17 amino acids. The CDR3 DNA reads TGTGCCAGCAGTTACTCCGGTCTAGCGACTTACCAAGAGACCCAGTACTTC. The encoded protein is CASSYSGLATYQETQYF.

In nucleotides, the CDR3 is TGCAGTGCTATAGACAATAGTCCGGGGGAGCAGTACTTC. This gives the protein CSAIDNSPGEQYF. This sequence joins TRBV20-1 and TRBJ2-7; the D gene is possibly TRBD2 (5 bases). CDR1 and CDR2 (germline): DFQATT, SNEGSKA (reference sequence). CDR3 length: 13 residues. V shed 4 bases and J shed 7 bases, with 17 bases lying between them.

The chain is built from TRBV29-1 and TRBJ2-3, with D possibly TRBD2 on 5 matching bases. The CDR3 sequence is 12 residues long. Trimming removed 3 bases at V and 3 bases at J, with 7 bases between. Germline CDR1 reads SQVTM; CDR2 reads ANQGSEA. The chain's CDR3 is CSVDGGTDTQYF. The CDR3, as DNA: TGCAGCGTTGACGGCGGGACAGATACGCAGTATTTT.

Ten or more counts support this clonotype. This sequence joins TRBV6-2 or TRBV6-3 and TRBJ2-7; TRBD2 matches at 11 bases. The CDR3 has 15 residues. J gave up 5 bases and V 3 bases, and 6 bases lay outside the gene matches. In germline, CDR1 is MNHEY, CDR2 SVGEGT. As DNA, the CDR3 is TGTGCCAGCAGTTATACGACTAGCGGGACGAACGAGCAGTACTTC. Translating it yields CASSYTTSGTNEQYF.

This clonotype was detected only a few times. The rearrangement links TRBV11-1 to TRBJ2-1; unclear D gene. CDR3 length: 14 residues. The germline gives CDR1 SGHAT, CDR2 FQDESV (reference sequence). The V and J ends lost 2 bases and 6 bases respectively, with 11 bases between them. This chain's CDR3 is CASSLMTGSNEQFF. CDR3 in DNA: TGTGCCAGCAGCTTAATGACCGGTTCCAATGAGCAGTTCTTC.

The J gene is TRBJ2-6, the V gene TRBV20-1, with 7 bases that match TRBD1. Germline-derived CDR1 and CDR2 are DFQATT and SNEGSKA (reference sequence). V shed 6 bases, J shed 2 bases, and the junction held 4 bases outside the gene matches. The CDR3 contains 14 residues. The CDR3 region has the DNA TGCAGTGCAACGACAGGGACTGGGGCCAACGTCCTGACTTTC. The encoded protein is CSATTGTGANVLTF.

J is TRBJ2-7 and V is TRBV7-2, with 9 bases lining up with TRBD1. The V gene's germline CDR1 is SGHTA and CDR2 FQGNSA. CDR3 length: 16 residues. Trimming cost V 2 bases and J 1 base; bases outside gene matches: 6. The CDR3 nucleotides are TGTGCCAGCAGCTTACAGGGACAGGGCAAATCCTACGAGCAGTACTTC. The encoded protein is CASSLQGQGKSYEQYF.

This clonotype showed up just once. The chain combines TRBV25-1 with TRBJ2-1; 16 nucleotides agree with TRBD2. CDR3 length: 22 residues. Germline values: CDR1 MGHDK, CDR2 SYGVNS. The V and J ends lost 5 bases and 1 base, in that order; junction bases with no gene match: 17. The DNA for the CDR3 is TGTGCCAGCAGTCTTGGTGGATCCGGGACTAGCGGGAGGGGAGGTTCCTACAATGAGCAGTTCTTC. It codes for CASSLGGSGTSGRGGSYNEQFF.

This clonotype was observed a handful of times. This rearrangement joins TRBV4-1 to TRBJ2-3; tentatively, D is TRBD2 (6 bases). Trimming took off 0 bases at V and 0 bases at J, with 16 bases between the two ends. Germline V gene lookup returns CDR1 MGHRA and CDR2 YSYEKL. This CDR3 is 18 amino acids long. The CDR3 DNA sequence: TGCGCCAGCAGCCAAGACCCCCGACTAGTTATGAGCACAGATACGCAGTATTTT. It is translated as CASSQDPRLVMSTDTQYF.

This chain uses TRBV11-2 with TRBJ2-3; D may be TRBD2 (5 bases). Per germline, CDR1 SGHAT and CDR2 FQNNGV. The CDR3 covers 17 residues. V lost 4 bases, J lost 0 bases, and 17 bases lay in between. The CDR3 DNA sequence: TGTGCCAGCAGCTCTATACGGGGATCTTCTAGCACAGATACGCAGTATTTT. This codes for CASSSIRGSSSTDTQYF.

The CDR3 reads CASSLDRINGYTF. The CDR3 DNA reads as TGCGCCAGCAGCTTGGACAGGATAAATGGCTACACCTTC. V gene TRBV5-1 combines with J gene TRBJ1-2, with D perhaps TRBD1 (5 bases). Trimming took 0 bases from V and 6 from J, leaving 9 bases between them. This CDR3 comprises 13 residues. The germline CDR1 and CDR2 sequences are SGHRS and YFSETQ.

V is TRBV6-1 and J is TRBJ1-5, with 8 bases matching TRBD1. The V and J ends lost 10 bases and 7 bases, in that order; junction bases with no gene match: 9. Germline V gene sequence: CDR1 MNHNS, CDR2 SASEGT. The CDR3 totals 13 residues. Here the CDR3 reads CANLGQAVQPQHF. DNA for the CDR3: TGTGCCAACCTGGGACAGGCCGTCCAGCCCCAGCATTTT.